The clone carrying this TCR beta chain has a count of ten or more. What it binds is not known. The data derive from a study of T cells in Graves' hyperthyroidism and ophthalmopathy. Study results and caveats: Researchers found most expanded thyroid clonotypes above 0.001 in blood as well. By a 13 V-J model, ophthalmopathy was set apart from stable hyperthyroidism.

V was cut by 5 bases and J by 5 bases, with 22 bases left in between. The CDR3 totals 17 residues. Germline V CDR1 and CDR2: SGHVS, FNYEAQ. Regions amplified from RNA transcripts were the TCR beta CDR3 regions. The HTBI primer set drove a first-round RT-PCR of the TCR CDR3. TCRdb fed the multiplex PCR reads into MiXCR, producing one record per CDR3 protein. Of over 450,000 distinct CDR3 sequences listed, about 15% are singletons. V usage is TRBV7-6 and J usage is TRBJ2-1; maybe TRBD2 (6 bases). This receptor was identified in a young woman with Graves' ophthalmopathy. The material sequenced was blood. The CDR3 is CASSNRASTGVNNEQFF. CDR3 sequence (DNA): TGTGCCAGCAGCAACCGCGCCAGCACGGGAGTGAACAATGAGCAGTTCTTC.